These T cell receptor beta chains were read from a single sample in a study of blood T cell repertoires in COVID-19. Sequenced by immunoSEQ multiplex PCR; TCRdb stores in-frame clones only, minus some. The table has fewer than 150,000 clones, roughly four fifths seen once. Sequences were obtained from PBMCs or T cells enriched from blood (not recorded which). The origin of the receptors is a young man who had recovered from COVID-19. Both conserved end residues are part of each CDR3. Fields, in order: D gene, J gene, V gene, clone size, CDR3 protein, CDR3 DNA. D genes are given only for firm matches. Only some rows state a clone size, as once, few, many or a class for expanded clones.

D: .
J: TRBJ2-5
V: TRBV29-1
size: .
CDR3: CSVDDAGQETQYF
DNA: TGCAGCGTTGATGATGCAGGCCAAGAGACCCAGTACTTC

D: TRBD1
J: TRBJ2-3
V: TRBV5-8
size: .
CDR3: CASRDRGLTDTQYF
DNA: TGTGCCAGCAGAGACAGGGGTCTGACAGATACGCAGTATTTT

D: TRBD2
J: TRBJ2-3
V: TRBV6-1
size: .
CDR3: CASSASGAGTIGDTQYF
DNA: TGTGCCAGCAGTGCCTCTGGAGCGGGGACCATTGGAGATACGCAGTATTTT

D: TRBD2
J: TRBJ2-1
V: TRBV4-1
size: .
CDR3: CASSQSSVGSGRAWNEQFF
DNA: TGCGCCAGCAGCCAATCCTCGGTAGGAAGCGGGAGGGCCTGGAATGAGCAGTTCTTC

D: .
J: TRBJ2-1
V: TRBV19
size: .
CDR3: CATLPRLGDEQFF
DNA: TGTGCCACCTTACCCAGACTAGGGGATGAGCAGTTCTTC

D: TRBD1
J: TRBJ1-6
V: TRBV6-5
size: .
CDR3: CASSWGTGRSPLHF
DNA: TGTGCCAGCAGTTGGGGGACAGGGCGGTCACCCCTCCACTTT

D: .
J: TRBJ1-4
V: TRBV9
size: .
CDR3: CASSVGGGGFEKLFF
DNA: TGTGCCAGCAGCGTAGGGGGCGGGGGTTTTGAAAAACTGTTTTTT

D: TRBD1
J: TRBJ2-3
V: TRBV7-3
size: .
CDR3: CASSLQGADTQYF
DNA: TGTGCCAGCAGCTTACAGGGGGCAGATACGCAGTATTTT

D: .
J: TRBJ1-5
V: TRBV5-8
size: .
CDR3: CASSLTGGSSNQPQHF
DNA: TGTGCCAGCAGCTTAACCGGAGGGTCGAGCAATCAGCCCCAGCATTTT

D: TRBD1
J: TRBJ1-6
V: TRBV5-1
size: .
CDR3: CASSPEAGGKSPLHF
DNA: TGCGCCAGCAGCCCTGAAGCAGGGGGTAAATCACCCCTCCACTTT

D: TRBD1
J: TRBJ2-7
V: TRBV3-1/TRBV3-2
size: .
CDR3: CASSQNRDRGSEQYF
DNA: TGTGCCAGCAGCCAAAACCGAGACAGGGGGAGCGAGCAGTACTTC

D: .
J: TRBJ1-1
V: TRBV12-5
size: .
CDR3: CASGLSIADPTEAFF
DNA: TGTGCTAGTGGTTTGTCTATTGCTGATCCCACTGAAGCTTTCTTT

D: .
J: TRBJ1-2
V: TRBV18
size: .
CDR3: CASAQGEGYTF
DNA: TGTGCCAGCGCCCAGGGCGAGGGCTACACCTTC

D: .
J: TRBJ2-1
V: TRBV5-5
size: .
CDR3: CATYPAETYNEQFF
DNA: TGTGCGACCTATCCGGCAGAGACTTACAATGAGCAGTTCTTC

D: TRBD2
J: TRBJ2-3
V: TRBV2
size: .
CDR3: CASSEVLLAGVVHTQYF
DNA: TGTGCCAGCAGTGAAGTCCTACTAGCGGGGGTGGTCCATACGCAGTATTTT

D: TRBD2
J: TRBJ2-1
V: TRBV19
size: once
CDR3: CASSGGLAGNNEQFF
DNA: TGTGCCAGTAGCGGAGGACTAGCGGGGAACAATGAGCAGTTCTTC

D: TRBD1
J: TRBJ1-1
V: TRBV27
size: .
CDR3: CASSPRDRGPEAFF
DNA: TGTGCCAGCAGTCCGCGGGACAGGGGCCCAGAAGCTTTCTTT

D: .
J: TRBJ1-1
V: TRBV19
size: .
CDR3: CASSIRQYTEAFF
DNA: TGTGCCAGTAGTATCCGACAGTACACTGAAGCTTTCTTT

D: TRBD2
J: TRBJ2-1
V: TRBV18
size: .
CDR3: CASSPETSSNEQFF
DNA: TGTGCCAGCTCACCAGAGACTAGCAGCAATGAGCAGTTCTTC

D: TRBD2
J: TRBJ2-5
V: TRBV2
size: .
CDR3: CASSLAVKETQYF
DNA: TGTGCCAGCAGTCTAGCGGTTAAAGAGACCCAGTACTTC

D: TRBD1
J: TRBJ2-5
V: TRBV24-1
size: few
CDR3: CATSDTPRQGSKETQYF
DNA: TGTGCCACCAGTGATACCCCCCGACAGGGAAGTAAGGAGACCCAGTACTTC

D: TRBD2
J: TRBJ2-7
V: TRBV2
size: few
CDR3: CASSATSGSEQYF
DNA: TGTGCCAGCAGTGCGACTAGCGGGAGCGAGCAGTACTTC

D: TRBD2
J: TRBJ2-5
V: TRBV11-2
size: .
CDR3: CASSAGDQETQYF
DNA: TGTGCCAGCAGCGCGGGGGATCAAGAGACCCAGTACTTC

D: TRBD1
J: TRBJ2-3
V: TRBV5-1
size: once
CDR3: CASSLPGQGEDTQYF
DNA: TGCGCCAGCAGCTTGCCGGGACAGGGGGAGGATACGCAGTATTTT

D: TRBD1
J: TRBJ1-1
V: TRBV9
size: once
CDR3: CASSPGTGERMNTEAFF
DNA: TGTGCCAGCAGCCCCGGGACAGGGGAAAGAATGAACACTGAAGCTTTCTTT

D: .
J: TRBJ1-3
V: TRBV7-9
size: once
CDR3: CASSAGVNTIYF
DNA: TGTGCCAGCAGCGCCGGGGTAAACACCATATATTTT

D: .
J: TRBJ2-1
V: TRBV3-1/TRBV3-2
size: .
CDR3: CASGVRGSGTSYNEQFF
DNA: TGTGCCAGCGGGGTAAGAGGCAGCGGAACCTCCTACAATGAGCAGTTCTTC

D: .
J: TRBJ1-3
V: TRBV21-1
size: once
CDR3: CASSTGGWNTIYF
DNA: TGTGCCAGCAGCACGGGGGGCTGGAACACCATATATTTT

D: .
J: TRBJ1-1
V: TRBV24-1
size: .
CDR3: CATSDSVWTEAFF
DNA: TGTGCCACCAGTGATTCGGTCTGGACTGAAGCTTTCTTT

D: TRBD1
J: TRBJ1-1
V: TRBV10-1
size: few
CDR3: CASSESKGAHTEAFF
DNA: TGCGCCAGCAGTGAGTCCAAGGGGGCTCACACTGAAGCTTTCTTT

D: .
J: TRBJ1-4
V: TRBV29-1
size: .
CDR3: CSVAGGQDEKLFF
DNA: TGCAGCGTTGCGGGGGGGCAAGATGAAAAACTGTTTTTT

D: TRBD2
J: TRBJ2-5
V: TRBV19
size: .
CDR3: CASSIWSGGLQETQYF
DNA: TGTGCCAGTAGTATTTGGAGCGGGGGACTACAAGAGACCCAGTACTTC

D: .
J: TRBJ1-3
V: TRBV5-6
size: .
CDR3: CASSFSGNTIYF
DNA: TGTGCCAGCAGCTTCTCGGGAAACACCATATATTTT

D: .
J: TRBJ2-1
V: TRBV11-1
size: .
CDR3: CASSSHTSLSGEQFF
DNA: TGTGCCAGCAGCTCCCACACTAGTTTAAGCGGTGAGCAGTTCTTC

D: TRBD2
J: TRBJ2-7
V: TRBV12-3/TRBV12-4
size: .
CDR3: CASRRELGEQYF
DNA: TGTGCCAGCAGGCGGGAGCTCGGCGAGCAGTACTTC

D: .
J: TRBJ2-7
V: TRBV14
size: .
CDR3: CASSQRQSSYEQYF
DNA: TGTGCCAGCAGCCAAAGACAGAGCTCCTACGAGCAGTACTTC

D: .
J: TRBJ1-4
V: TRBV19
size: .
CDR3: CASSIDRDYNEKLFF
DNA: TGTGCCAGTAGTATAGATCGGGATTATAATGAAAAACTGTTTTTT

D: TRBD1
J: TRBJ2-3
V: TRBV6-6
size: .
CDR3: CASSSRTGQDTQYF
DNA: TGTGCCAGCAGTTCCCGGACAGGTCAAGATACGCAGTATTTT

D: .
J: TRBJ2-5
V: TRBV3-1/TRBV3-2
size: .
CDR3: CASSQDFWRETQYF
DNA: TGTGCCAGCAGCCAAGACTTTTGGAGGGAGACCCAGTACTTC

D: .
J: TRBJ1-2
V: TRBV12-5
size: .
CDR3: CASGPSDSPNYGYTF
DNA: TGTGCTAGTGGTCCCTCGGACAGTCCCAACTATGGCTACACCTTC

D: TRBD1
J: TRBJ2-1
V: TRBV5-1
size: once
CDR3: CASSTGTGSSYNEQFF
DNA: TGCGCCAGCAGCACCGGGACAGGGAGCTCCTACAATGAGCAGTTCTTC

D: TRBD1
J: TRBJ1-1
V: TRBV7-3
size: once
CDR3: CASSLGQGERSNTEAFF
DNA: TGTGCCAGCAGTTTGGGACAGGGGGAACGTTCGAACACTGAAGCTTTCTTT

D: .
J: TRBJ1-1
V: TRBV9
size: .
CDR3: CASSSRGRDITEAFF
DNA: TGTGCCAGCAGCTCGCGTGGCAGGGACATCACTGAAGCTTTCTTT

D: TRBD1
J: TRBJ1-1
V: TRBV10-3
size: few
CDR3: CAIRGDRENTEAFF
DNA: TGTGCCATCAGAGGGGACAGGGAGAACACTGAAGCTTTCTTT

D: TRBD2
J: TRBJ2-1
V: TRBV19
size: .
CDR3: CASSITSGGPGYEQFF
DNA: TGTGCCAGTAGTATAACCAGCGGGGGGCCAGGATATGAGCAGTTCTTC

D: .
J: TRBJ1-1
V: TRBV5-4
size: .
CDR3: CASSLANGRNTEAFF
DNA: TGTGCCAGCAGCTTGGCCAACGGGAGGAACACTGAAGCTTTCTTT

D: .
J: TRBJ1-1
V: TRBV19
size: once
CDR3: CASSPQGPTEAFF
DNA: TGTGCCAGTAGTCCACAGGGTCCCACTGAAGCTTTCTTT

D: TRBD1
J: TRBJ1-2
V: TRBV12-3/TRBV12-4
size: .
CDR3: CASSLGQSYGYTF
DNA: TGTGCCAGCAGTCTGGGACAGTCCTATGGCTACACCTTC

D: TRBD1
J: TRBJ1-1
V: TRBV11-2
size: .
CDR3: CASSFGGQEAFF
DNA: TGTGCCAGCAGCTTCGGGGGACAGGAAGCTTTCTTT

D: TRBD1
J: TRBJ1-1
V: TRBV6-2/TRBV6-3
size: .
CDR3: CASSLGQGNTEAFF
DNA: TGTGCCAGCAGTCTGGGACAGGGTAACACTGAAGCTTTCTTT

D: .
J: TRBJ2-7
V: TRBV29-1
size: .
CDR3: CSVARGYEQYF
DNA: TGCAGCGTCGCCAGGGGCTACGAGCAGTACTTC